This T cell receptor beta chain was recovered during a study of cytomegalovirus exposure and HLA in healthy donors. Study at large: The roughly 700 first-cohort repertoires shared a platform with the 130 or so validation repertoires, as reported in a later analysis. General study points: Accounts indicate the classifier identified cytomegalovirus status with strong specificity and sensitivity. Generally TCR sequences proved uncommon, though certain public TCRs appeared in numerous donors. Cytomegalovirus association was listed for about 180 TCR beta chains.

Profiled with immunoSEQ multiplex PCR; TCRdb holds only in-frame clones, not every one. This table has approximately 260,000 clones, 65% to 90% appearing once. In the case of this clone: Its target is unknown.

V dropped 0 bases and J dropped 9 bases, with 16 bases sitting between them. The CDR3 is made up of 14 amino acids. Germline V gene lookup returns CDR1 SGHDT and CDR2 YYEEEE. The specimen was PBMCs. V gene TRBV5-6 combines with J gene TRBJ2-7, with D tentatively TRBD2 (5 bases). The clonotype originates from a young woman in good health and CMV-seronegative. This CDR3 is CASSLARRGSWQYF. The CDR3 DNA is TGTGCCAGCAGCTTGGCCCGACGAGGGTCGTGGCAGTACTTC.